These 6 T cell receptor beta chains share one sample of origin, sequenced in a study of CD4 T cells in relation to SARS-CoV-2 and coronaviruses. CD4+ T cells from unexposed donors were obtained before the COVID-19 pandemic (2011-2018). Isolation of CD4+ T cells took place after less than twelve days in culture. The antigens for these receptors are not known. TCRdb's table, derived via immunoSEQ multiplex PCR, lists solely in-frame clones and lacks some. Of roughly 24,000 clones listed, more than 75% are singletons. Sequencing input: CD4+ T cells from PBMCs, cultured in vitro. These receptors all come from a human donor in good health.

CDR3 bases: TGTGCCAGTACCACCGGACGTTGGAGCCGAGGGAACGAGGGGAATGAAAAACTGTTTTTT. Protein: CASTTGRWSRGNEGNEKLFF. The rearrangement uses TRBV19 and TRBJ1-4; a possible D gene is TRBD1 (5 bases). The CDR3 loop spans 20 amino acids. Germline CDR1 reads LNHDA; CDR2 reads SQIVND (reference sequence). Trimming shortened V by 7 bases and J by 5 bases, and 32 bases separated the two germline ends. Using reference TRBV19 and TRBJ1-4 for the parts outside the CDR3, the full variable domain is DGGITQSPKYLFRKEGQNVTLSCEQNLNHDAMYWYRQDPGQGLRLIYYSQIVNDFQKGDIAEGYSVSREKKESFPLTVTSAQKNPTAFYLCASTTGRWSRGNEGNEKLFFGSGTQLSVL.

The chain employs TRBV10-3 and TRBJ2-7; tentatively, D is TRBD2 (5 bases). Trimming left V 3 bases short and J 7 bases short, with 16 bases between. Germline CDR1 ENHRY, CDR2 SYGVKD. This CDR3 has 14 amino acids. The CDR3: CAISEATTAREQYF. The CDR3 nucleotides are TGTGCCATCAGTGAAGCGACTACTGCTCGAGAGCAGTACTTC.

This rearrangement joins TRBV3-1 (or the pseudogene TRBV3-2) to TRBJ1-2; 9 nucleotides line up with TRBD1. This CDR3 is 15 amino acids long. The germline gives CDR1 LGHDT, CDR2 YNNKEL (reference sequence). Trimming cost V 3 bases and J 5 bases; bases outside gene matches: 7. Here the CDR3 reads CASSQGDREGYGYTF. Here the CDR3 DNA reads TGTGCCAGCAGCCAGGGGGACAGGGAAGGATATGGCTACACCTTC.

This clone was seen a handful of times. The V and J genes are TRBV20-1 and TRBJ2-5, with D uncertain. Germline assignment: CDR1 DFQATT and CDR2 SNEGSKA (reference sequence). The length of the CDR3 is 11 residues. V shed 7 bases and J shed 2 bases, with 8 bases lying between them. The CDR3 here is CSGGSQETQYF. In DNA, the CDR3 is TGCAGTGGAGGAAGTCAAGAGACCCAGTACTTC.

J is TRBJ2-7 and V is TRBV28; 8 bases are shared with TRBD1. CDR3 length equals 14 residues. Germline trimming cut 6 bases from V and 6 bases from J; bases unmatched to any gene: 10. Germline V gene sequence: CDR1 MDHEN, CDR2 SYDVKM. This chain's CDR3 is CASRVPQGAGEQYF. In DNA form, the CDR3 reads TGTGCCAGCAGGGTACCTCAGGGGGCAGGCGAGCAGTACTTC.

The chain uses TRBV13 and TRBJ1-5; TRBD1 aligns across 10 bases. Trimming took 3 bases from V and 4 from J; bases not matched to a gene: 0. The CDR3 is 14 amino acids. Germline V CDR1 and CDR2: PRHDT, FYEKMQ (reference sequence). The CDR3 sequence is CASSLGQGNQPQHF. In nucleotides, the CDR3 is TGTGCCAGCAGCTTGGGACAGGGGAATCAGCCCCAGCATTTT. The full variable domain, with the rest looked up from reference TRBV13 and TRBJ1-5, is AAGVIQSPRHLIKEKRETATLKCYPIPRHDTVYWYQQGPGQDPQFLISFYEKMQSDKGSIPDRFSAQQFSDYHSELNMSSLELGDSALYFCASSLGQGNQPQHFGDGTRLSIL.